These 9 T cell receptor beta chains share one sample of origin, sequenced in a study of response to subunit inactivated influenza vaccine (dated by TCRdb to between 2017 and 2018). Library creation used RT-PCR. The instrument was an Illumina HiSeq 2500. TCRdb reanalyzed the raw reads on its own, using fastp at Q25 for trimming and MiXCR for clone calling, and kept in-frame beta chains. Each entry is one CDR3 protein sequence, shown with its most common DNA and genes. The sample profile shows 450,000 to 600,000 distinct CDR3 sequences; about 7.6% of them were found once. 10% to 15% of the sample lies in the top ten. Here the sequenced sample was PBMCs from blood, taken around 2 years after vaccination. The receptors derive from a man in his fifties or sixties who received an inactivated influenza vaccine. Donor details come from another sample of the same person, matched by shared clones.

V is TRBV5-1 and J is TRBJ1-5; D gene uncertain. Germline assignment: CDR1 SGHRS and CDR2 YFSETQ. The germline V and J ends were trimmed by 0 bases and 2 bases, with 6 bases remaining between them. The CDR3 sequence is 14 residues long. CDR3 protein: CASSLAAGNQPQHF. CDR3 coding DNA: TGCGCCAGCAGCTTGGCCGCAGGCAATCAGCCCCAGCATTTT. Together with reference TRBV5-1 and TRBJ1-5, the CDR3 gives the full variable domain: KAGVTQTPRYLIKTRGQQVTLSCSPISGHRSVSWYQQTPGQGLQFLFEYFSETQRNKGNFPGRFSGRQFSNSRSEMNVSTLELGDSALYLCASSLAAGNQPQHFGDGTRLSIL.

The V gene is TRBV27, the J gene TRBJ2-7; 9 nucleotides line up with TRBD1. Trimming cost V 3 bases and J 4 bases; bases outside gene matches: 7. There are 15 residues in the CDR3. Germline CDR1 and CDR2: MNHEY and SMNVEV (reference sequence). DNA of the CDR3: TGTGCCAGCAGTTTTGGACAGGGGCGGTCATACGAGCAGTACTTC. Translation gives CASSFGQGRSYEQYF.

This clonotype was seen repeatedly, ten times or more. The chain uses TRBV7-9 and TRBJ1-3; D not certain. The CDR3 covers 15 residues. Germline V gene sequence: CDR1 SEHNR, CDR2 FQNEAQ (reference sequence). The V end lost 3 bases, the J end lost 4 bases, and 13 bases lay between the germline ends. The CDR3 region is CASSFPRRLGNTIYF. CDR3 coding DNA: TGTGCCAGCAGCTTTCCCCGGAGGTTGGGAAACACCATATATTTT.

This clonotype has more than one count but fewer than ten. The CDR3 DNA reads TGTGCCAGCAGGAAACAGGGGTCCGAGCAGTACTTC. Residues: CASRKQGSEQYF. The rearrangement uses TRBV6-5 and TRBJ2-7; TRBD1 aligns across 7 bases. The length of the CDR3 is 12 residues. CDR1 MNHEY and CDR2 SVGAGI come from the germline V gene. The V gene end was trimmed by 6 bases and the J gene end by 6 bases; junction bases not matched to a gene: 5.

This clonotype was detected only a few times. The chain carries TRBV6-1 and TRBJ2-7; 8 bases are a match to TRBD1. The CDR3 spans 15 residues. Germline V gene lookup returns CDR1 MNHNS and CDR2 SASEGT. The ends lost 6 bases at V and 1 base at J; junction bases unmatched: 8. This chain's CDR3 is CASSPAQGASYEQYF. DNA for the CDR3: TGTGCCAGCAGCCCCGCCCAGGGGGCTTCCTACGAGCAGTACTTC.

Only a few counts were recorded for this clonotype. J is TRBJ2-7 and V is TRBV20-1; D possibly corresponds to TRBD1 (6 bases). V was cut by 6 bases and J by 3 bases, with 9 bases left in between. The CDR3 runs to 11 residues. Germline V CDR1 and CDR2: DFQATT, SNEGSKA (reference sequence). CDR3 sequence reads: CSAKGGYEQYF. DNA of the CDR3: TGCAGTGCAAAAGGGGGCTACGAGCAGTACTTC.

The chain combines TRBV7-2 with TRBJ1-5; no clear D gene. The V and J ends lost 4 bases and 0 bases respectively, with 13 bases between them. Germline CDR1 is SGHTA and CDR2 is FQGNSA. This CDR3 has 16 residues. The CDR3 region has the DNA TGTGCCAGCAGCTCCGGGGTCCGCAATAGCAATCAGCCCCAGCATTTT. This codes for CASSSGVRNSNQPQHF. The whole variable domain, remainder taken from reference TRBV7-2 and TRBJ1-5, is GAGVSQSPSNKVTEKGKDVELRCDPISGHTALYWYRQSLGQGLEFLIYFQGNSAPDKSGLPSDRFSAERTGGSVSTLTIQRTQQEDSAVYLCASSSGVRNSNQPQHFGDGTRLSIL.

The chain carries TRBV29-1 and TRBJ2-7; 14 bases agree with TRBD2. J gave up 3 bases and V 1 base, and 14 bases lay outside the gene matches. This CDR3 has 19 amino acids. Germline CDR1 is SQVTM and CDR2 is ANQGSEA. The CDR3 DNA sequence: TGCAGCGTTGAAGGCCGGGTAGGGACTAGCGGGAGAGGAAGCTACGAGCAGTACTTC. It codes for CSVEGRVGTSGRGSYEQYF.

The V gene is TRBV3-1, the J gene TRBJ1-1; TRBD1 aligns across 8 bases. CDR1 is LGHDT and CDR2 is YNNKEL in the germline V gene (reference sequence). This CDR3 has 14 residues. V gave up 1 base and J gave up 4 bases; unmatched junction bases: 2. The CDR3 nucleotides are TGTGCCAGCAGCCAAGGGACAGGGAGCACTGAAGCTTTCTTT. This sequence encodes CASSQGTGSTEAFF.